The 5 T cell receptor beta chains given below trace back to one sample, sequenced in a study of low-dose radiotherapy and immunotherapy resistance in tumors. The time point: before trial treatment. TRAV and TRBV primers primed cDNA for both TCRalpha and TCRbeta. The authors ran approximately 20 PCR cycles to amplify TCRs with a constant-region primer and V-primer adapter. In TCRdb, the reads were re-called with MiXCR into one record per CDR3 protein. Among tens of thousands of distinct CDR3 sequences listed, over 15% were seen once. Sequencing used PBMCs, obtained before treatment. The receptors were sampled from a male donor with prostate cancer.

This clonotype was picked up many times. The chain links TRBV20-1 to TRBJ2-7; 8 positions agree with TRBD2. The CDR3 loop spans 14 amino acids. Germline V gives CDR1 DFQATT, CDR2 SNEGSKA (reference sequence). DNA of the CDR3: TGCAGCCAAGCGGGGGAGCGGGGCCCCTACGAGCAGTACTTC. Residues: CSQAGERGPYEQYF.

This clonotype was seen many times. This chain uses TRBV20-1 with TRBJ2-3; TRBD2 aligns across 8 bases. Per germline, CDR1 DFQATT and CDR2 SNEGSKA (reference sequence). Trimming removed 6 bases from V and 2 bases from J; junction bases left unmatched: 10. This CDR3 is 15 amino acids long. The CDR3 DNA reads as TGCAGTGCCCCCCACCTAGCGGGCCTCACAGATACGCAGTATTTT. Amino acids: CSAPHLAGLTDTQYF.

This rearrangement joins TRBV11-2 to TRBJ2-5, with D possibly TRBD1 on 6 matching bases. Trimming left V 1 base short and J 10 bases short, with 10 bases between. This CDR3 comprises 12 residues. The V gene's germline CDR1 is SGHAT and CDR2 FQNNGV. CDR3 sequence: CASSLGRGHQYF. The DNA of the CDR3 is TGTGCCAGCAGCTTAGGCAGGGGCCACCAGTACTTC.

In its sample, this clonotype was seen once. The chain is built from TRBV12-3 or TRBV12-4 and TRBJ2-1; a weak D match, TRBD1 (7 bases). The V gene lost 5 bases and the J gene lost 6 bases, with 8 bases spanning the gap. The CDR3 has 12 amino acids. In nucleotides, the CDR3 is TGTGCCAGCAGTCAGGGGGGCAATGAGCAGTTCTTC. Protein: CASSQGGNEQFF.

This clonotype was picked up many times. The rearrangement uses TRBV5-5 and TRBJ2-5; no definite D call. The ends were cut back, 5 bases at V and 1 base at J, with 6 bases in the middle. This CDR3 region has 12 residues. Germline V gene sequence: CDR1 SGHKS, CDR2 YYEKEE (reference sequence). The CDR3 coding sequence is TGTGCCAGCAGGGGCCTCCAAGAGACCCAGTACTTC. Its translation is CASRGLQETQYF.